The 16 T cell receptor beta chains below all came from one sample that was sequenced in a study of OX40 agonist ivuxolimab in advanced cancers. The assay was immunoSEQ multiplex PCR, and TCRdb's table has in-frame clones only and misses some. The sample yields 77,000 or so clones, around 86% seen once. Material: CD4+ or CD8+ T cells sorted from blood, obtained in a trial of the OX40 agonist ivuxolimab. The receptors here all came from an adult with an advanced solid tumor such as melanoma, head and neck, liver or kidney cancer.

The rearrangement links TRBV6-6 to TRBJ2-7; 10 positions agree with TRBD2. Germline CDR1 and CDR2: MNHNY and SVGAGI (reference sequence). The CDR3 runs to 15 residues. V was clipped by 1 base and J by 5 bases; unmatched bases: 5. The CDR3 loop reads CASSYLSGRDNEQYF. The CDR3 region has the DNA TGTGCCAGCAGTTACTTGAGCGGGAGGGACAACGAGCAGTACTTC.

The J gene is TRBJ1-4, the V gene TRBV9; weak D call: TRBD1 (5 bases). With 3 bases removed from V and 1 base from J, the gap between germline ends came to 7 bases. Germline CDR1 SGDLS, CDR2 YYNGEE. This CDR3 contains 14 residues. The CDR3 here is CASSERGTNEKLFF. CDR3 DNA sequence: TGTGCCAGCAGCGAAAGGGGAACTAATGAAAAACTGTTTTTT.

In DNA form, the CDR3 reads TGCAGTGCCAAGAGCGTGGCTGAGCAGTTCTTC. Translated, it gives CSAKSVAEQFF. This chain connects TRBV20-1 to TRBJ2-1, with D unclear. Germline values: CDR1 DFQATT, CDR2 SNEGSKA (reference sequence). The CDR3 consists of 11 residues. V lost 6 bases to trimming and J lost 9 bases, with 12 bases between them.

The gene calls are TRBV5-1 and TRBJ1-4; 8 nucleotides line up with TRBD1. Germline lookup yields CDR1 SGHRS and CDR2 YFSETQ. This CDR3 spans 14 amino acids. The J segment lost 7 bases and the V segment lost 4 bases, leaving 6 bases of the junction unmatched. The DNA for the CDR3 is TGCGCCAGCAGCCCACAGGGGGGGCCTGAAAAACTGTTTTTT. Translation gives CASSPQGGPEKLFF.

The J gene is TRBJ2-6, the V gene TRBV10-3; perhaps TRBD1 as D (5 bases). Germline CDR1 and CDR2: ENHRY and SYGVKD. The CDR3 runs to 16 residues. V lost 2 bases and J lost 1, with 9 bases in between. The DNA for the CDR3 is TGTGCCATCAGTGAGCCGACAGATTCTGGGGCCAACGTCCTGACTTTC. Its protein is CAISEPTDSGANVLTF.

The CDR3 sequence is CASSLVPGVTTYEQYF. The CDR3 DNA sequence: TGCGCCAGCAGCTTGGTCCCAGGGGTTACAACCTACGAGCAGTACTTC. This sequence joins TRBV5-1 and TRBJ2-7, with a weak D call TRBD1 (6 bases). The CDR3 totals 16 residues. The V gene lost 0 bases and the J gene lost 2 bases, with 15 bases spanning the gap. The germline V gene has CDR1 SGHRS and CDR2 YFSETQ.

The chain links TRBV7-8 to TRBJ1-5; D perhaps matches TRBD1 (5 bases). Germline V gene data show CDR1 as SGHVS and CDR2 as FQNEAQ. This CDR3 has 16 amino acids. Trimming removed 4 bases at V and 0 bases at J, with 13 bases between. The CDR3 reads CASSSVGGFSNQPQHF. DNA of the CDR3: TGTGCCAGCAGCTCCGTTGGGGGGTTTAGCAATCAGCCCCAGCATTTT. Variable domain in full (rest from reference TRBV7-8 and TRBJ1-5): GAGVSQSPRYKVAKRGQDVALRCDPISGHVSLFWYQQALGQGPEFLTYFQNEAQLDKSGLPSDRFFAERPEGSVSTLKIQRTQQEDSAVYLCASSSVGGFSNQPQHFGDGTRLSIL.

The rearrangement joins TRBV5-1 to TRBJ1-2; no definite D call. Trimming took 5 bases from V and 8 from J, leaving 16 bases between them. The CDR3 is made up of 13 amino acids. Germline CDR1 reads SGHRS; CDR2 reads YFSETQ. The CDR3 loop is CASSSTPPGGYTF. The CDR3 DNA reads TGCGCCAGCAGTTCCACTCCTCCGGGAGGCTACACCTTC.

The genes are TRBV28 and TRBJ1-2; D may be TRBD1 (6 bases). From germline, CDR1 is MDHEN and CDR2 SYDVKM. Trimming left V 5 bases short and J 2 bases short, with 12 bases between. The CDR3 is 14 residues long. CDR3 DNA sequence: TGTGCCAGCAGTAACCCGGACAGAAACTATGGCTACACCTTC. This translates into CASSNPDRNYGYTF.

V and J are TRBV29-1 and TRBJ2-1; no clear D gene. Trimming took 7 bases from V and 7 from J, leaving 11 bases between them. The CDR3 covers 11 residues. CDR1 SQVTM and CDR2 ANQGSEA come from the germline V gene. CDR3 in amino acids: CSGAAGNEQFF. CDR3 sequence (DNA): TGCAGCGGAGCCGCAGGTAATGAGCAGTTCTTC.

The chain has TRBV11-2 and TRBJ2-6, with 7 bases lining up with TRBD1. CDR1 is SGHAT and CDR2 is FQNNGV in the germline V gene. V shed 3 bases, J shed 3 bases, and the junction held 8 bases outside the gene matches. The CDR3 totals 17 residues. The CDR3 DNA follows: TGTGCCAGCAGCTTCCCACAGGGGATAGGTGGGGCCAACGTCCTGACTTTC. This encodes CASSFPQGIGGANVLTF.

The rearrangement links TRBV6-5 to TRBJ2-3; D might be TRBD2 (7 bases). This CDR3 has 16 residues. The germline gives CDR1 MNHEY, CDR2 SVGAGI. Deletions cut 0 bases from V and 5 bases from J, with 15 bases between. Here the CDR3 DNA reads TGTGCCAGCAGTTACTCGATGGGGGGGCCGGGAGATACGCAGTATTTT. Translated, it gives CASSYSMGGPGDTQYF.

This chain joins TRBV4-1 and TRBJ2-2, with 8 bases that match TRBD1. Germline CDR1 is MGHRA and CDR2 is YSYEKL. The CDR3 totals 15 residues. J lost 5 bases, V lost 0 bases, and 2 bases had no gene match. CDR3 residues: CASSQDQGATGELFF. As DNA, the CDR3 is TGCGCCAGCAGCCAAGATCAGGGGGCAACCGGGGAGCTGTTTTTT.

The chain is built from TRBV27 and TRBJ2-1; 14 nucleotides line up with TRBD2. The CDR3 spans 17 residues. V lost 5 bases to trimming and J lost 6 bases; unmatched junction nucleotides: 9. The germline V gene has CDR1 MNHEY and CDR2 SMNVEV (reference sequence). The CDR3 is CASSTRTSGRSVNEQFF. DNA for the CDR3: TGTGCCAGCAGTACCAGGACTAGCGGGAGGTCCGTCAATGAGCAGTTCTTC.

The chain is built from TRBV5-6 and TRBJ1-2; D possibly corresponds to TRBD1 (5 bases). V was clipped by 1 base and J by 8 bases, with 6 bases between them. Germline CDR1 SGHDT, CDR2 YYEEEE. The CDR3 has 11 amino acids. CDR3 bases: TGTGCCAGCAGCTTGTACAGGGGCTACACCTTC. This gives the protein CASSLYRGYTF.

This clone was observed a single time. The rearrangement uses TRBV28 and TRBJ2-7; 10 positions agree with TRBD2. There are 14 residues in the CDR3. In germline, CDR1 is MDHEN, CDR2 SYDVKM. With 4 bases clipped from V and 5 bases from J, the junction kept 5 bases outside the gene matches. This CDR3 reads CASSSASGSHEQYF. DNA for the CDR3: TGTGCCAGCAGTTCGGCTAGCGGGAGTCACGAGCAGTACTTC.